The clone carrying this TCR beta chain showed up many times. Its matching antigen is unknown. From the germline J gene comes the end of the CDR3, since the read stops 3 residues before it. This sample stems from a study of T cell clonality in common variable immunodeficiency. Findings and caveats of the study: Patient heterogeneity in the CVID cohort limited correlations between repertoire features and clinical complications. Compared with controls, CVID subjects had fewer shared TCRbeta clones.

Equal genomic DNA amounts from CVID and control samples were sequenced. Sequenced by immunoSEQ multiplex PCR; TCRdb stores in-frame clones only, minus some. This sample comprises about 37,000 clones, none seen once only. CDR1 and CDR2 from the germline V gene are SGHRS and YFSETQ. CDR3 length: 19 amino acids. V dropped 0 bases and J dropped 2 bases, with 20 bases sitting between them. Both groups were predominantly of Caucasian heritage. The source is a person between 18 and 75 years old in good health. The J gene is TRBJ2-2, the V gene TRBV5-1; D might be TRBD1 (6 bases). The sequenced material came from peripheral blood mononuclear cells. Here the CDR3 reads CASSLALQGAFTNTGELFF. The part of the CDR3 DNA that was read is TGCGCCAGCAGCTTGGCCCTACAGGGAGCGTTTACAAACACCGGGGAG.